These 21 T cell receptor beta chains were sequenced from one sample in a study of T-cell memory formation after mild COVID-19. From the 5' RACE reads, TCRdb called clonotypes with MiXCR, one entry per CDR3 protein. Here the sample spans fewer than 95,000 distinct CDR3 sequences, about 13% being singletons. The sequenced material came from PBMCs or a T cell subset sorted from them (not recorded which). These receptors originate from an adult woman who had mild COVID-19 (a few samples of this study predate the infection). Cell type and time point are not known.

This clonotype has more than one count but fewer than ten. The V call is TRBV21-1, the J call TRBJ2-2. TRBV21-1 is recorded as a pseudogene. This CDR3 has 17 residues. The CDR3 sequence: CASSNRMNDKPRRELFF. CDR3 nucleotide sequence: TGTGCCAGCAGCAATAGAATGAATGACAAGCCTCGTAGGGAGCTGTTTTTT.

This clonotype was detected many times. This chain connects TRBV27 to TRBJ2-7; TRBD1 is a possible D gene (5 bases). The CDR3 extends over 13 amino acids. Germline V gene sequence: CDR1 MNHEY, CDR2 SMNVEV (reference sequence). V dropped 6 bases and J dropped 7 bases, with 16 bases sitting between them. CDR3 nucleotide sequence: TGTGCCAGCAGCCATGGACACACCTGGGAGCAGTACTTC. This gives the protein CASSHGHTWEQYF.

In this sample, this clonotype turned up a few times. The genes are TRBV11-3 and TRBJ1-6, with 8 bases fitting TRBD1. The CDR3 runs 16 residues. Losses at the gene ends were 1 base for V and 7 bases for J; bases not matched to a gene: 6. Germline V gives CDR1 SGHNT, CDR2 YENEEA. CDR3 residues: CASSLVGQGQNSPLHF. CDR3 nucleotide sequence: TGTGCCAGCAGCTTAGTTGGACAGGGTCAGAATTCACCCCTCCACTTT.

The chain joins TRBV4-1 to TRBJ2-1, with 11 positions matching TRBD2. CDR1 and CDR2 (germline): MGHRA, YSYEKL. The CDR3 consists of 16 residues. The ends lost 1 base at V and 8 bases at J; junction bases unmatched: 7. The CDR3 loop reads CASSQATSGVMYEQFF. The CDR3 DNA reads as TGCGCCAGCAGCCAAGCGACTAGCGGGGTCATGTATGAGCAGTTCTTC.

Only a few counts were recorded for this clonotype. The genes are TRBV7-6 and TRBJ2-7; tentatively, D is TRBD1 (5 bases). Germline CDR1 and CDR2: SGHVS and FNYEAQ. Trimming left V 5 bases short and J 6 bases short, with 14 bases between. The CDR3 contains 13 residues. The CDR3 loop reads CASSLIWGGEQYF. The CDR3 nucleotides are TGTGCCAGCAGCCTGATATGGGGCGGCGAGCAGTACTTC.

The table lists this clonotype with a few counts. The V and J genes are TRBV2 and TRBJ2-1; D is unresolved. CDR1 is SNHLY and CDR2 is FYNNEI in the germline V gene. The CDR3 loop spans 16 amino acids. The V and J ends lost 5 bases and 0 bases respectively, with 14 bases between them. The CDR3: CASSTQSLSSYNEQFF. The CDR3 DNA sequence: TGTGCCAGCAGTACTCAAAGCCTGAGCTCCTACAATGAGCAGTTCTTC.

A remark on this clonotype: One junction end does not reproduce the germline sequence, and a read error may be involved. The gene calls are TRBV6-2 or TRBV6-3 and TRBJ2-7, with unresolved D. Per germline, CDR1 MNHEY and CDR2 SVGEGT. The CDR3 loop spans 13 amino acids. CDR3 sequence: CAISYDASYEQYF. The CDR3 coding sequence is TGTGCCATCAGTTACGATGCGTCCTACGAGCAGTACTTC.

This clonotype is termed medium-sized. V and J are TRBV6-4 and TRBJ2-2; TRBD2 is a possible D gene (5 bases). The CDR3 extends over 16 amino acids. The germline gives CDR1 MRHNA, CDR2 SNTAGT. Trimming cost V 0 bases and J 1 base, with 9 bases left between them. DNA of the CDR3: TGTGCCAGCAGTGACTCGGTCGAGGGGAACACCGGGGAGCTGTTTTTT. Protein product: CASSDSVEGNTGELFF.

The sample holds a few counts of this clonotype. This sequence joins TRBV6-2 or TRBV6-3 and TRBJ2-7, with 11 bases matching TRBD2. Looked up from germline, CDR1 is MNHEY and CDR2 is SVGEGT. The CDR3 sequence is 17 residues long. V lost 7 bases and J lost 2; bases outside the gene matches: 13. The CDR3 DNA is TGTGCCAGCACCCACCGGATGGGACTAGCGGACACCTACGAGCAGTACTTC. Residues: CASTHRMGLADTYEQYF.

This clonotype has only a few counts. The rearrangement uses TRBV7-6 and TRBJ2-3, with D perhaps matching TRBD1 or TRBD2 (6 bases each). This CDR3 is built from 13 residues. In germline, CDR1 is SGHVS, CDR2 FNYEAQ. Between the trimmed V and J ends, which lost 6 bases and 4 bases, there was a span of 11 bases. The chain's CDR3 is CASRPGASDTQYF. The CDR3 region has the DNA TGTGCCAGCAGGCCGGGGGCCTCAGATACGCAGTATTTT.

This clonotype has just one count. The chain recombines TRBV4-3 with TRBJ2-2, with 13 nucleotides matching TRBD2. V gave up 0 bases and J gave up 9 bases; unmatched junction bases: 10. Germline loops: CDR1 LGHNA, CDR2 YSLEER. The CDR3 length is 18 residues. The CDR3 is CASSQDATSGRRTWELFF. CDR3 DNA: TGCGCCAGCAGCCAAGATGCGACTAGCGGGAGGAGAACCTGGGAGCTGTTTTTT.

V is TRBV12-3 or TRBV12-4 and J is TRBJ2-3; D call uncertain. V lost 4 bases and J 8 bases, leaving 7 bases between the germline ends. The CDR3 covers 11 residues. The CDR3 DNA sequence: TGTGCCAGCAGTTGGGAAGGTACGCAGTATTTT. Encoded protein: CASSWEGTQYF.

This clonotype was detected only a few times. This chain uses TRBV7-6 with TRBJ2-5; 12 nucleotides align to TRBD2. The J segment lost 11 bases and the V segment lost 6 bases, leaving 13 bases of the junction unmatched. Germline V gene data show CDR1 as SGHVS and CDR2 as FNYEAQ. The CDR3 contains 15 residues. DNA of the CDR3: TGTGCCAGCAGTTTACCTGCTAGCGGGGGGGCCGGGCAGTACTTC. Encoded protein: CASSLPASGGAGQYF.

V usage is TRBV27 and J usage is TRBJ1-2, with TRBD1 identical over 9 bases. The length of the CDR3 is 14 residues. V was pared by 6 bases and J by 0 bases, with 2 bases of the junction left unmatched. Germline CDR1 and CDR2: MNHEY and SMNVEV (reference sequence). CDR3 sequence (DNA): TGTGCCAGCAGGAGGACAGGGGCTAACTATGGCTACACCTTC. It specifies CASRRTGANYGYTF.

This clonotype was detected only a few times. This chain links TRBV7-9 with TRBJ2-2; perhaps TRBD1 as D (6 bases). CDR3 length: 15 amino acids. Germline CDR1 is SEHNR and CDR2 is FQNEAQ (reference sequence). V was shortened by 3 bases and J by 3 bases, with 11 bases between the two germline ends. Written as DNA, the CDR3 is TGTGCCAGCAGCTTTAGGGACATTGACACCGGGGAGCTGTTTTTT. As protein: CASSFRDIDTGELFF.

This clonotype was detected only a few times. The chain employs TRBV7-6 and TRBJ2-3; no reliable D call. Deletions cut 1 base from V and 2 bases from J, with 10 bases between. Looked up from germline, CDR1 is SGHVS and CDR2 is FNYEAQ. CDR3 length: 15 residues. CDR3: CASSLGTVITDTQYF. CDR3 bases: TGTGCCAGCAGCTTAGGAACAGTGATCACAGATACGCAGTATTTT.

The rearrangement uses TRBV6-2 or TRBV6-3 and TRBJ2-7; 9 nucleotides match TRBD2. The length of the CDR3 is 14 residues. The ends lost 6 bases at V and 5 bases at J; junction bases unmatched: 8. Germline CDR1 reads MNHEY; CDR2 reads SVGEGT. The CDR3 region is CASSPTSGSHEQYF. DNA for the CDR3: TGTGCCAGCAGCCCGACTAGCGGAAGCCACGAGCAGTACTTC.

Here the CDR3 reads CASSLEVGTGVTYEQYF. In nucleotides, the CDR3 is TGTGCCAGCAGCTTGGAGGTTGGGACAGGGGTCACCTACGAGCAGTACTTC. The V gene is TRBV5-6, the J gene TRBJ2-7; 10 positions match TRBD1. Germline lookup yields CDR1 SGHDT and CDR2 YYEEEE. Germline trimming cut 0 bases from V and 2 bases from J; bases unmatched to any gene: 8. There are 17 residues in the CDR3.

This clonotype has more than one count but fewer than ten. The V call is TRBV27, the J call TRBJ2-1; the match to TRBD2 covers 11 bases. The CDR3 is made up of 17 amino acids. V trimming: 3 bases; J trimming: 2 bases; junction bases outside the gene matches: 6. Germline V lookup: CDR1 MNHEY, CDR2 SMNVEV (reference sequence). CDR3: CASSLLAGGQPYNEQFF. As DNA, the CDR3 is TGTGCCAGCAGTTTGTTAGCGGGGGGGCAACCCTACAATGAGCAGTTCTTC.

This clonotype showed up just a few times. V and J are TRBV4-2 and TRBJ2-3; D gene ambiguous. Per germline, CDR1 LGHNA and CDR2 YNFKEQ. V was trimmed by 5 bases and J by 9 bases, leaving 15 bases between them. The CDR3 is 13 residues long. CDR3: CASSWTLSGTQYF. CDR3 nucleotides: TGTGCCAGCAGCTGGACCCTTTCAGGAACGCAGTATTTT.

Only a few counts were recorded for this clonotype. V gene TRBV10-3 combines with J gene TRBJ2-1; tentatively, D is TRBD2 (5 bases). The CDR3 extends over 15 amino acids. Deletions cut 5 bases from V and 7 bases from J, with 18 bases between. Germline CDR1 and CDR2: ENHRY and SYGVKD. The chain's CDR3 is CAISTPGIATNEQFF. The CDR3 DNA sequence: TGTGCCATCAGTACCCCCGGGATCGCCACAAATGAGCAGTTCTTC.